This TCR beta chain stems from a study of blood T cell repertoires in COVID-19. Study-wide background: Sites across the United States, Italy and Spain contributed samples from acute and convalescent COVID-19. Sources were T cells, B-cell-depleted T cells, or PBMCs; the material itself was cDNA or gDNA.

Authors' data handling: Amplification from reference gene primers served as the basis for estimated nucleated cell counts. Assay used: immunoSEQ multiplex PCR; TCRdb lists only in-frame clones, some missing. V and J calls and clone size are those listed in that table; D and trimming were worked out from the DNA. The data contain around 200,000 clones, roughly 80% of them singletons. Germline V gene lookup returns CDR1 SGHRS and CDR2 YFSETQ. V lost 7 bases, J lost 2 bases, and 9 bases stayed unmatched. This CDR3 has 15 amino acids. The clonotype was recovered from a woman between 40 and 50 years old with acute or convalescent COVID-19. V usage is TRBV5-1 and J usage is TRBJ2-3, with 8 bases aligning to TRBD1. The specimen sequenced was peripheral blood. This chain's CDR3 is CASAQGGQVTDTQYF. CDR3 nucleotide sequence: TGCGCCAGCGCCCAGGGGGGACAGGTCACAGATACGCAGTATTTT.